This T cell receptor beta chain was found in a study of post-analysis software for immune sequencing data. Study results and caveats: Batch-matched samples strongly co-clustered by F measure.

With regard to this clonotype: Its antigen is not known.

Unique molecular identifiers had been added to the TCR beta cDNA libraries. About 500,000 cDNA molecules were obtained per 1 to 10 million input T cells. TCRdb reprocessed the PCR reads via MiXCR and lists one record per CDR3 protein. The table has roughly 620,000 distinct CDR3 sequences, 44% seen once; the top ten hold around 1.7%. The receptor was isolated from a girl aged 10-17 years with multiple sclerosis. The sequencing sample was made of blood.

CDR3 residues: CASSQGHPTNTEAFF. CDR3 DNA sequence: TGTGCCAGCAGCCAAGGCCACCCGACCAACACTGAAGCTTTCTTT. The V call is TRBV3-1, the J call TRBJ1-1, with D unresolved. This CDR3 is 15 amino acids long. Germline V gives CDR1 LGHDT, CDR2 YNNKEL (reference sequence). Trimming left V 1 base short and J 2 bases short, with 11 bases between.